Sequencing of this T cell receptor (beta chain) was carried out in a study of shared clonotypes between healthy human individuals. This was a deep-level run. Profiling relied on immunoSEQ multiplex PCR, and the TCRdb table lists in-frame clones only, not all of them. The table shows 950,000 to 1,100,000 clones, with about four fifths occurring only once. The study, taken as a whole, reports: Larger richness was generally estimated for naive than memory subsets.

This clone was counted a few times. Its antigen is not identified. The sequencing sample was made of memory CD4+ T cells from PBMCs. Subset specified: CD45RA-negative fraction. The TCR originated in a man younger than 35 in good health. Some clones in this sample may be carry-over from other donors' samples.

The CDR3 coding sequence is TGTGCCAGCTTCGGGCAGGGGGCGTCCGAGCAGTACTTC. Protein product: CASFGQGASEQYF. The rearrangement links TRBV6-5 to TRBJ2-7; TRBD1 matches at 8 bases. The CDR3 spans 13 residues. V shed 8 bases, J shed 6 bases, and the junction held 9 bases outside the gene matches. Looked up from germline, CDR1 is MNHEY and CDR2 is SVGAGI.